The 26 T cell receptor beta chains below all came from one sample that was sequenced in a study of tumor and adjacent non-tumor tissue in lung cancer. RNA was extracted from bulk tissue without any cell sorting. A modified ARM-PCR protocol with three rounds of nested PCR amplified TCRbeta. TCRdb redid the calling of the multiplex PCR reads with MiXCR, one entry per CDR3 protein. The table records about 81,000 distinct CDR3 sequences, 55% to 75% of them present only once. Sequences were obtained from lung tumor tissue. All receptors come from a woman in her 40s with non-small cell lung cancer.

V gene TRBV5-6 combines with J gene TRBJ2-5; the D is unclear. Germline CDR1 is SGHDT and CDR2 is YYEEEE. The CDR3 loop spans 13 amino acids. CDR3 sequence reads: CISSLAPQETQYF. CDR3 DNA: TGTATTAGCAGCTTGGCCCCACAAGAGACCCAGTACTTC.

CDR3 amino acids: CSVGPTPRQGGRNEQFF. The CDR3 bases are TGCAGCGTTGGACCAACTCCCCGCCAGGGAGGTAGAAATGAGCAGTTCTTC. The rearrangement links TRBV29-1 to TRBJ2-1, with D tentatively TRBD2 (6 bases). The CDR3 has 17 residues. The germline CDR1 and CDR2 sequences are SQVTM and ANQGSEA. V lost 4 bases, J lost 7 bases, and 26 bases lay in between.

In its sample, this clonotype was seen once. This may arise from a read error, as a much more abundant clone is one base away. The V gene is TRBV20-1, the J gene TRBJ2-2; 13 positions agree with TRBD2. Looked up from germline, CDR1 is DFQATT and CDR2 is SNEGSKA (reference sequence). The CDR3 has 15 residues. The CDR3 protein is CSAQTSGGPGGVLFF. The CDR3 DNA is TGCAGTGCGCAGACTAGCGGGGGGCCTGGCGGGGTGCTGTTTTTT.

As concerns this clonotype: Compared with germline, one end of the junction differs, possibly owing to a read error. The DNA for the CDR3 is TGTGACAGCAGCCTAACACTGGACACTGAAGCTTTCTTT. Translated: CDSSLTLDTEAFF. The chain links TRBV11-2 to TRBJ1-1; D not resolved. Germline V lookup: CDR1 SGHAT, CDR2 FQNNGV. This CDR3 has 13 residues.

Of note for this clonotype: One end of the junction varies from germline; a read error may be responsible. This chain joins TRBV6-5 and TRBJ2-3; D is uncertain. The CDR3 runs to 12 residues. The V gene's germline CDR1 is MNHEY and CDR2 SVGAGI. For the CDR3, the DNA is TGTGCCAACAGTTACTCCGCAGATACGCAGTATTTT. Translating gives CANSYSADTQYF.

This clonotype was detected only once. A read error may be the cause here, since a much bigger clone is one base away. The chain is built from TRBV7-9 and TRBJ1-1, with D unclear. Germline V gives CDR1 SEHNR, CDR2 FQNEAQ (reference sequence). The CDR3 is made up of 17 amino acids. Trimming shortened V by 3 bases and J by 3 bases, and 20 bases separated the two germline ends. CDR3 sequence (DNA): TGTGCCAGCAGCTTTAGTCGACCGGGCGGAATGGACACTGAAGCTTTCTTT. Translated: CASSFSRPGGMDTEAFF.

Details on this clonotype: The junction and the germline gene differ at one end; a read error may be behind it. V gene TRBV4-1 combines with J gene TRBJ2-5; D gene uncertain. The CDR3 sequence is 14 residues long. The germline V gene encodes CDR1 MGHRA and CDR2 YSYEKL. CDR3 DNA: TGCGCCAGCAACCAAGGGATCGGGCATGAGACTCAGCACTTC. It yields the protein CASNQGIGHETQHF.

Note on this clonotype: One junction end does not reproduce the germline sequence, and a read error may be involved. CDR3 residues: CANSRRASRADTQYF. The CDR3 nucleotides read TGTGCCAACAGCCGACGGGCTAGCCGAGCAGATACGCAGTATTTT. The genes are TRBV11-2 and TRBJ2-3, with a possible D match to TRBD2 (5 bases). The CDR3 covers 15 residues. Germline V lookup: CDR1 SGHAT, CDR2 FQNNGV.

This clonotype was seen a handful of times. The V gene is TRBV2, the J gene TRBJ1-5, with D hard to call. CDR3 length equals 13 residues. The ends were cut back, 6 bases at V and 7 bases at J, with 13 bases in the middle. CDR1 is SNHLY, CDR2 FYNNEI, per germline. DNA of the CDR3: TGTGCCAGCAGGAGGTGGCGAGAACAGCCCCAGCATTTT. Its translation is CASRRWREQPQHF.

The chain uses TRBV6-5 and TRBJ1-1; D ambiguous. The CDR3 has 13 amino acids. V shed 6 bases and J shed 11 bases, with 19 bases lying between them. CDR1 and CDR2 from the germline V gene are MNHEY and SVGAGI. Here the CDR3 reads CASSNGQAQDAFF. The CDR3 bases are TGTGCCAGCAGCAATGGGCAAGCACAAGATGCTTTCTTT.

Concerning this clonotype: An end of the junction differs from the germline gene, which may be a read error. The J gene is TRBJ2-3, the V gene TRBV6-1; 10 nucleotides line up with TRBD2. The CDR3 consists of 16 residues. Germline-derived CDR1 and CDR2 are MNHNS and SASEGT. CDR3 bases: TGTGCCAGCGGTGAAAAAGCGGGAGGGGGCCGAGATATGCAGTATTTT. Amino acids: CASGEKAGGGRDMQYF.

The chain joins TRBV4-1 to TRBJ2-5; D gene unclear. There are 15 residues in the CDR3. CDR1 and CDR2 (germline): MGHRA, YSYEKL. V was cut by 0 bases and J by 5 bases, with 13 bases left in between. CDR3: CASSQEGIKDETQYF. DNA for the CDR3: TGCGCCAGCAGCCAAGAAGGGATTAAGGATGAGACCCAGTACTTC.

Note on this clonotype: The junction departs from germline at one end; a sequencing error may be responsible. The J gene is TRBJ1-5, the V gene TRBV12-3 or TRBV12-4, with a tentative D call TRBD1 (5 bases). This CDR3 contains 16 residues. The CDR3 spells CASNTNRKASNQPQHF. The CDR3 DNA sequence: TGCGCCAGCAATACAAACAGGAAAGCGAGCAATCAGCCCCAGCATTTT.

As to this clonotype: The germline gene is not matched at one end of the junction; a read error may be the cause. The CDR3 loop reads CASGLGTGGTDTQCF. As DNA, the CDR3 is TGTGCTAGCGGCTTAGGGACTGGCGGGACAGATACGCAGTGTTTT. The gene calls are TRBV11-2 and TRBJ2-3; D is perhaps TRBD1 (7 bases). CDR1 is SGHAT, CDR2 FQNNGV, per germline. This CDR3 is built from 15 residues.

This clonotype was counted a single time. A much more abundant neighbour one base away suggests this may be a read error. CDR3 DNA sequence: TGCAGTGCTAGTCAGTCCCGGGACAGGGGGCGTATGAGTGAGCATTACTTC. Translated, it gives CSASQSRDRGRMSEHYF. The chain joins TRBV20-1 to TRBJ2-7; 12 nucleotides align to TRBD1. Germline CDR1 is DFQATT and CDR2 is SNEGSKA (reference sequence). This CDR3 has 17 residues.

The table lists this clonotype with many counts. The chain's CDR3 is CSLTGTGYKNEQFF. The CDR3 coding sequence is TGCAGCCTTACAGGGACAGGGTATAAAAATGAGCAGTTCTTC. The chain couples TRBV29-1 to TRBJ2-1; TRBD1 matches 9 bases. The junction had 12 bases not matched to a gene; V was cut back by 8 bases and J by 7 bases. Germline CDR1 SQVTM, CDR2 ANQGSEA. The CDR3 sequence is 14 residues long.

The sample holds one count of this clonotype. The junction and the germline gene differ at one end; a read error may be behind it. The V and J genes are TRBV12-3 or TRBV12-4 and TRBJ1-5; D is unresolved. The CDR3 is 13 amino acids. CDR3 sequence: CASSFYLYQSQHF. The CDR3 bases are TGTGCCAGCAGTTTCTACCTCTATCAGTCCCAGCATTTT.

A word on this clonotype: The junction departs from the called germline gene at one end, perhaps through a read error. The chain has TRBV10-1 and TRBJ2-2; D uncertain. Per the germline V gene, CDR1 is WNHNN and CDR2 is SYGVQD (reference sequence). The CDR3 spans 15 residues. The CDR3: CTSSEHQTDTGELFF. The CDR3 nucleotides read TGCACCAGCAGCGAACACCAGACTGACACCGGGGAGCTGTTTTTT.

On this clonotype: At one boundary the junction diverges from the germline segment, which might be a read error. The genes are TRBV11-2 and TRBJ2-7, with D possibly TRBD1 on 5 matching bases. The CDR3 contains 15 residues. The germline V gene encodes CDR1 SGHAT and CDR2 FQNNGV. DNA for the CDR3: TGTGCCAGCACTCAACAAAGGGGTACCCAGTACGAGCAATACTTC. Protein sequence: CASTQQRGTQYEQYF.

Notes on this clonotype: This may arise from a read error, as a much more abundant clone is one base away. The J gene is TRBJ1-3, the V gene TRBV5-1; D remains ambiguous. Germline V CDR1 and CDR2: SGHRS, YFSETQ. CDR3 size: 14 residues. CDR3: CAGSLGEGGNTIYF. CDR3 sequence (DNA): TGCGCCGGCAGCTTGGGTGAGGGTGGAAACACCATATATTTT.

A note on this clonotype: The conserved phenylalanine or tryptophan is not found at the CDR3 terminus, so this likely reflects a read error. CDR3 nucleotide sequence: TGTGGCAGCAGTTTAGGGCCACTAGCGGGGCGCAATGAGCAGTTCCTC. Encoded protein: CGSSLGPLAGRNEQFL. The chain recombines TRBV11-2 with TRBJ2-1; 10 bases agree with TRBD2. The CDR3 has 16 amino acids. Germline lookup yields CDR1 SGHAT and CDR2 FQNNGV.

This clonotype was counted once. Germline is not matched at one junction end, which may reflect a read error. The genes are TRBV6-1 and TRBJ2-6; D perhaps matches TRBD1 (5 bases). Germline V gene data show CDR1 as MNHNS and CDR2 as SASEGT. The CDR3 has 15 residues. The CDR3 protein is CASRFRSSGANILTF. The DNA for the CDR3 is TGTGCCAGCCGTTTCAGGAGCTCTGGGGCCAACATCCTGACTTTC.

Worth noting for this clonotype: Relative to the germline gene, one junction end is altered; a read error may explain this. The CDR3 here is CSAGDLGQDTGELFF. The CDR3 coding sequence is TGCAGTGCTGGAGATTTAGGACAGGACACCGGGGAACTGTTTTTT. V gene TRBV20-1 combines with J gene TRBJ2-2; 7 bases agree with TRBD1. Germline V gene sequence: CDR1 DFQATT, CDR2 SNEGSKA (reference sequence). CDR3 length: 15 amino acids.

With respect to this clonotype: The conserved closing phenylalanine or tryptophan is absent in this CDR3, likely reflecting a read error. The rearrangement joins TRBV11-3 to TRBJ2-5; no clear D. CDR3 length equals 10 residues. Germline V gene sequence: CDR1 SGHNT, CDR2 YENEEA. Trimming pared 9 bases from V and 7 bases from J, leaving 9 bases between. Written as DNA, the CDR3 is TGTGCCAGTAACGGGCGGACCCAGTACTAC. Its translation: CASNGRTQYY.

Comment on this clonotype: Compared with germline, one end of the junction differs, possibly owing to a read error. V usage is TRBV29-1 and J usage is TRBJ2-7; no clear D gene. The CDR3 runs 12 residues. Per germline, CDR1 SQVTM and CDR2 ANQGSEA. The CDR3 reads CSVGGSNHERYF. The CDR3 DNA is TGCAGCGTTGGAGGCAGCAACCACGAGCGGTACTTC.

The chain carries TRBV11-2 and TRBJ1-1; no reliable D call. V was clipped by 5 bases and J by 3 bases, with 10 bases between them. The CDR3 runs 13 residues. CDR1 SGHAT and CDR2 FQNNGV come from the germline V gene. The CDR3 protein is CASSPMGDTEAFF. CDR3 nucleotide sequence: TGTGCCAGCAGCCCTATGGGTGACACTGAAGCTTTCTTT.